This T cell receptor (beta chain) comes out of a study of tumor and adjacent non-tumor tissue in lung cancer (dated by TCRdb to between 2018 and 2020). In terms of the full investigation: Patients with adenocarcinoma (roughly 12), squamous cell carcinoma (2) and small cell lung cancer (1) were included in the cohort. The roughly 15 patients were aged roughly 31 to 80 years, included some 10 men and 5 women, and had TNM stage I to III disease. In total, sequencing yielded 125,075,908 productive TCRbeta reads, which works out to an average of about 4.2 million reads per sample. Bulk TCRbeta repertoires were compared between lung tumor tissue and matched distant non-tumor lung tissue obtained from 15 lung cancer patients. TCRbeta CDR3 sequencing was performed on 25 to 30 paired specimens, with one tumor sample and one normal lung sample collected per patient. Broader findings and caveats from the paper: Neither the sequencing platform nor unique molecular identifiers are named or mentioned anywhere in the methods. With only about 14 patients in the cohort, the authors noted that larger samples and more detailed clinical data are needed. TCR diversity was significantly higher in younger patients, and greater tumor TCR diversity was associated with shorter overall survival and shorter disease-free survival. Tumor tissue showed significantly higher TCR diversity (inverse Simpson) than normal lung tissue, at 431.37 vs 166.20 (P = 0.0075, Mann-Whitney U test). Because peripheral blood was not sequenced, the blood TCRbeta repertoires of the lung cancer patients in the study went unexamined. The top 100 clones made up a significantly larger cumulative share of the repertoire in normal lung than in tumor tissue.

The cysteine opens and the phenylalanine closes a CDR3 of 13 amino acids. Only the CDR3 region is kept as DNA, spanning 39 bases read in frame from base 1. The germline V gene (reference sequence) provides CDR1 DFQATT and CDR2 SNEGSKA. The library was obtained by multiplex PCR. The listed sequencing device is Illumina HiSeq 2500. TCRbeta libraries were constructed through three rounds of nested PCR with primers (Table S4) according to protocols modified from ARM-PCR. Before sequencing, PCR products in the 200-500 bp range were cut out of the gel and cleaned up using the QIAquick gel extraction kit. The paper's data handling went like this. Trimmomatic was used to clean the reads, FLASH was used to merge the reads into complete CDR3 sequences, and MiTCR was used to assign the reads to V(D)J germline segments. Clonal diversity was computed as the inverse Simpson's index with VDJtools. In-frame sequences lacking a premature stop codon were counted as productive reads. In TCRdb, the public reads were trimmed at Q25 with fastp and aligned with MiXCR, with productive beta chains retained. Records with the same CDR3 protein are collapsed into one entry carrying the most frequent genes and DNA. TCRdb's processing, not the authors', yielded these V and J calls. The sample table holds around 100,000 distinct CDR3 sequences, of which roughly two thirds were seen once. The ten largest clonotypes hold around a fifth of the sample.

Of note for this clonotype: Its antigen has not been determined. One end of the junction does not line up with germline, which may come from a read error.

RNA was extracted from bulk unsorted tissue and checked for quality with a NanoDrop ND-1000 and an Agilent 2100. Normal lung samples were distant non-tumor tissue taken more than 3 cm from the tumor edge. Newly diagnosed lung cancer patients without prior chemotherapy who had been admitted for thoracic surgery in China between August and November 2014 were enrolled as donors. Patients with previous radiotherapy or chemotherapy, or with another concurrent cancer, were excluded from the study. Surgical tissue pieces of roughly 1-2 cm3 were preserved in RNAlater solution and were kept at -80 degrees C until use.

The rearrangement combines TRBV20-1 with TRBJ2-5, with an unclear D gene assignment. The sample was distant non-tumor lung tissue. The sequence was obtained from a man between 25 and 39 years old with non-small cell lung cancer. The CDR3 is CSASGPDEVTQYF. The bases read TGCAGTGCCAGTGGACCAGACGAAGTGACCCAATACTTC.